A selection of T cell receptor beta chains follows, all from one sample in a study of T cells in Graves' hyperthyroidism and ophthalmopathy. Each CDR3 protein gets one entry after TCRdb re-called the multiplex PCR reads with MiXCR. Of around 600,000 distinct CDR3 sequences detected, 45% appear once; the ten largest clones hold 6.5% to 9%. Sequencing used peripheral blood or thyroid tissue (not recorded which). These receptors all come from an adult man with Graves' disease, either hyperthyroidism or ophthalmopathy (not recorded which). The CDR3 runs from the conserved cysteine through the conserved F or W. D genes are given only for firm matches. The listing skips clone size in some rows; elsewhere it reads once, few, many or a size class.

many	13	TRBV12-3/TRBV12-4	TRBJ1-5	.	CASSLTGKQPQHF	TGTGCCAGCAGTTTGACTGGGAAGCAGCCCCAGCATTTT
.	11	TRBV10-3	TRBJ2-3	.	CAISMADTQYF	TGTGCCATCAGCATGGCAGATACGCAGTATTTT
.	13	TRBV24-1	TRBJ2-2	.	CATSAGQTGELFF	TGTGCCACCAGTGCGGGCCAGACCGGGGAGCTGTTTTTT
few	13	TRBV20-1	TRBJ2-7	TRBD1	CSGRDSTSYEQYF	TGCAGTGGCCGGGACAGTACGTCCTACGAGCAGTACTTC
once	16	TRBV10-3	TRBJ2-5	TRBD2	CATSAPTSGRGETQYF	TGTGCCACCAGTGCCCCGACTAGCGGGAGGGGAGAGACCCAGTACTTC
few	15	TRBV2	TRBJ2-5	.	CASSDRGIGGETQYF	TGTGCCAGCAGTGATCGGGGCATAGGGGGGGAGACCCAGTACTTC
.	16	TRBV5-6	TRBJ1-2	.	CASSFRQTGPNYGYTF	TGTGCCAGCAGCTTCAGACAGACAGGCCCTAACTATGGCTACACCTTC
.	15	TRBV7-2	TRBJ1-5	.	CASSLVRQVNQPQHF	TGTGCCAGCAGCTTAGTTAGGCAGGTGAATCAGCCCCAGCATTTT
many	12	TRBV10-3	TRBJ1-5	.	CAISETNQPQHF	TGTGCCATCAGTGAAACAAATCAGCCCCAGCATTTT
.	15	TRBV7-9	TRBJ2-7	TRBD2	CASSPRTSETYKQYF	TGTGCCAGCAGCCCCCGGACTAGCGAGACCTACAAGCAGTACTTC
few	14	TRBV6-5	TRBJ1-2	.	CASSEQRASPGYTF	TGTGCCAGCAGTGAGCAGAGAGCCTCGCCGGGCTACACCTTC
.	17	TRBV11-2	TRBJ2-7	TRBD2	CASSLEFAGGPGAEQYF	TGTGCCAGCAGCTTAGAGTTCGCGGGAGGGCCGGGAGCCGAGCAGTACTTC
once	17	TRBV24-1	TRBJ2-7	TRBD1	CATSDSGTGRSIYEQYF	TGTGCCACCAGTGACTCCGGGACAGGACGGTCCATCTACGAGCAGTACTTC